Each of the 14 T cell receptor beta chains below was sequenced from the same sample in a study of T cell responses to AZD1222 COVID-19 vaccine (dated by TCRdb to 2020 to 2023). Libraries came from the immunoSEQ multiplex PCR assay. This immuneACCESS table, as held by TCRdb, lists in-frame sequences with V and J called but not all clones. Of the missing ones, under half trace to an unresolved V gene in checked studies; the others have no known cause. Recorded for this sample are roughly 110,000 clones; 75% to 95% of them occurred a single time. The leading ten clones occupy around 5.9% of the sample. Taken with the paper, the label for time point translates to: about 28 days (+/-7) after the second vaccine dose. The starting material was peripheral blood, obtained 28 days after the second AZD1222 dose. These receptors were taken from an adult who received the AZD1222 COVID-19 vaccine.

The chain recombines TRBV27 with TRBJ1-6, with 8 bases that match TRBD1. Losses at the gene ends were 5 bases for V and 8 bases for J; bases not matched to a gene: 5. This CDR3 comprises 14 residues. Germline CDR1 and CDR2: MNHEY and SMNVEV (reference sequence). Here the CDR3 DNA reads TGTGCCAGCAGTATCGGACAGGGCTATTCACCCCTCCACTTT. This gives the protein CASSIGQGYSPLHF.

The rearrangement links TRBV10-3 to TRBJ2-6; a possible D gene is TRBD1 (5 bases). CDR3 length equals 15 residues. V gave up 10 bases and J gave up 4 bases, with 17 bases separating them. Germline CDR1 ENHRY, CDR2 SYGVKD. The CDR3 here is CATSQKGRGANVLTF. The CDR3 DNA follows: TGTGCCACATCCCAAAAGGGGCGCGGGGCCAACGTCCTGACTTTC.

The DNA for the CDR3 is TGTGCCAGCAGCGTCAGACTGGACGTAGAGACCCAGTACTTC. Its translation: CASSVRLDVETQYF. The chain couples TRBV7-2 to TRBJ2-5; D remains unclear. V was clipped by 5 bases and J by 4 bases, with 14 bases between them. The CDR3 is made up of 14 amino acids. Germline V gene sequence: CDR1 SGHTA, CDR2 FQGNSA.

J is TRBJ1-4 and V is TRBV5-6; TRBD1 is a possible D gene (6 bases). The CDR3 covers 14 residues. V lost 4 bases to trimming and J lost 8 bases, with 15 bases between them. CDR1 and CDR2 from the germline V gene are SGHDT and YYEEEE. CDR3 nucleotide sequence: TGTGCCAGCAGCGAGACAGGTAAAGAAGAAAAACTGTTTTTT. Amino acids: CASSETGKEEKLFF. Together with reference TRBV5-6 and TRBJ1-4, the CDR3 gives the full variable domain: DAGVTQSPTHLIKTRGQQVTLRCSPKSGHDTVSWYQQALGQGPQFIFQYYEEEERQRGNFPDRFSGHQFPNYSSELNVNALLLGDSALYLCASSETGKEEKLFFGSGTQLSVL.

The chain joins TRBV5-6 to TRBJ1-3; D is uncertain. The length of the CDR3 is 14 residues. Germline V CDR1 and CDR2: SGHDT, YYEEEE. V lost 0 bases and J lost 0, with 4 bases in between. The CDR3, as DNA: TGTGCCAGCAGCTTGGGCGTCTCTGGAAACACCATATATTTT. Translated: CASSLGVSGNTIYF.

The rearrangement links TRBV27 to TRBJ1-1, with D possibly matching TRBD1 (6 bases). The CDR3 loop spans 15 amino acids. Germline values: CDR1 MNHEY, CDR2 SMNVEV (reference sequence). V lost 4 bases, J lost 7 bases, and 19 bases lay in between. The CDR3 DNA reads as TGTGCCAGCAGTTCTATAACAGGGCGACCATATGAAGCTTTCTTT. It yields the protein CASSSITGRPYEAFF.

Regarding this clone: Germline and junction disagree at one end, which may indicate a read error. The chain recombines TRBV5-1 with TRBJ1-5; D unclear. Germline assignment: CDR1 SGHRS and CDR2 YFSETQ. CDR3 length: 10 residues. CDR3 DNA: TGCGCCAGCAGCAAACAGCCCCAGCATTTT. Translated, it gives CASSKQPQHF.

The J gene is TRBJ2-3, the V gene TRBV15; 7 bases fit TRBD1. The CDR3 contains 16 residues. With 0 bases clipped from V and 3 bases from J, the junction kept 6 bases outside the gene matches. CDR1 and CDR2 from the germline V gene are LNHNV and YYDKDF (reference sequence). The CDR3: CATSRDDRALTDTQYF. CDR3 sequence (DNA): TGTGCCACCAGCAGAGACGACAGGGCCTTGACAGATACGCAGTATTTT.

This clone has only a few counts. The chain links TRBV5-1 to TRBJ2-3; TRBD1 matches 12 bases. The germline gives CDR1 SGHRS, CDR2 YFSETQ. This CDR3 region has 15 residues. V lost 4 bases, J lost 5 bases, and 5 bases stayed unmatched. The CDR3 loop reads CASSGGTGGVDTQYF. CDR3 coding DNA: TGCGCCAGCAGCGGCGGGACAGGGGGCGTAGATACGCAGTATTTT.

This clone was seen just once. The V call is TRBV7-2, the J call TRBJ1-1; TRBD1 might be the D (5 bases). The CDR3 loop spans 13 amino acids. The germline V gene has CDR1 SGHTA and CDR2 FQGNSA. V gave up 2 bases and J gave up 11 bases, with 15 bases separating them. The CDR3 is CASSLLGPLQAFF. CDR3 DNA: TGTGCCAGCAGCTTACTGGGACCCCTGCAGGCTTTCTTT.

This clone was seen a single time. The CDR3 spells CATSETAGGPYEQFF. The CDR3 DNA reads TGTGCCACCAGTGAGACAGCGGGAGGGCCATATGAGCAGTTCTTC. The chain carries TRBV24-1 and TRBJ2-1; 10 bases are shared with TRBD2. Trimming at V came to 4 bases and at J to 8 bases, leaving 7 bases not matched to a gene. This CDR3 is built from 15 residues. Germline CDR1 reads KGHDR; CDR2 reads SFDVKD.

The chain uses TRBV7-8 and TRBJ1-6; possibly TRBD1 for D (6 bases). The CDR3 is 16 amino acids. Germline assignment: CDR1 SGHVS and CDR2 FQNEAQ. V lost 5 bases and J 3 bases, leaving 14 bases between the germline ends. The CDR3 DNA reads TGTGCCAGCAGCACCCAGGGGCCAAACTATAATTCACCCCTCCACTTT. Protein product: CASSTQGPNYNSPLHF.

This sequence joins TRBV6-5 and TRBJ2-3; D gene uncertain. The CDR3 consists of 12 residues. Germline CDR1 MNHEY, CDR2 SVGAGI. Deletions cut 4 bases from V and 5 bases from J, with 7 bases between. CDR3 amino acids: CASSFKLDTQYF. Here the CDR3 DNA reads TGTGCCAGCAGTTTCAAGCTAGATACGCAGTATTTT.

V usage is TRBV11-2 and J usage is TRBJ2-2, with D maybe TRBD1 (5 bases). The germline CDR1 and CDR2 sequences are SGHAT and FQNNGV. The CDR3 is 16 amino acids. V lost 5 bases and J 3 bases, leaving 16 bases between the germline ends. Here the CDR3 DNA reads TGTGCCAGCAGCCCGCTGGCAGGGCAGGACACCGGGGAGCTGTTTTTT. It translates to CASSPLAGQDTGELFF.